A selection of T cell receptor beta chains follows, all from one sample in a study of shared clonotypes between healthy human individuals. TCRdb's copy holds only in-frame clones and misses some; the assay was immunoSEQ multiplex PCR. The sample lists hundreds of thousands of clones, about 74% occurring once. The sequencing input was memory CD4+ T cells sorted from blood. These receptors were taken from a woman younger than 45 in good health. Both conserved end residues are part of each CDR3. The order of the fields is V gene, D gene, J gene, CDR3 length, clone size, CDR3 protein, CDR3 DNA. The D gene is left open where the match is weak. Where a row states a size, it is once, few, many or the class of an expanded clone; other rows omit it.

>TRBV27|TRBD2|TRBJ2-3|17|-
CASSLLGTSGATDTQYF
TGTGCCAGCAGTCTACTCGGGACTAGCGGGGCCACAGATACGCAGTATTTT
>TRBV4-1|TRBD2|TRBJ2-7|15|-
CASSQSGLAGVEQYF
TGCGCCAGCAGCCAGTCTGGACTAGCGGGAGTCGAGCAGTACTTC
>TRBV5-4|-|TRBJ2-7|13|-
CASSLPVIDEQYF
TGTGCCAGCAGCTTACCGGTAATCGACGAGCAGTACTTC
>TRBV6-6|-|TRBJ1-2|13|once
CASTRGEEDGYTF
TGTGCCAGCACTCGGGGGGAGGAGGATGGCTACACCTTC
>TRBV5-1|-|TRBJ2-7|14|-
CASSLEYSLAEQYF
TGCGCCAGCAGCTTGGAGTACTCCTTGGCCGAGCAGTACTTC
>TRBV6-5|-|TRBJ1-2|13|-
CASSLDANYGYTF
TGTGCCAGCAGCCTGGATGCGAACTATGGCTACACCTTC
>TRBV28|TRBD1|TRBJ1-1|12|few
CASSTQTGEAFF
TGTGCCAGCAGTACCCAGACAGGGGAGGCTTTCTTT
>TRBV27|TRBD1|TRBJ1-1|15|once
CASRGTGLLGTEAFF
TGTGCCAGCAGAGGGACAGGACTCTTGGGCACTGAAGCTTTCTTT
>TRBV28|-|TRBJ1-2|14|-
CASSYPHRLRGYTF
TGTGCCAGCAGTTACCCGCACAGGCTTCGAGGCTACACCTTC
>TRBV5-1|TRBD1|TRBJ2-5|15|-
CASSMTGWAEETQYF
TGCGCCAGCAGCATGACAGGGTGGGCGGAAGAGACCCAGTACTTC
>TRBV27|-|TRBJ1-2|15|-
CASSRHRLANYGYTF
TGTGCCAGCAGTCGCCACAGGTTGGCTAACTATGGCTACACCTTC
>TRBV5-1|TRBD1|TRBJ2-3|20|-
CASSLRQGPQFTRVTDTQYF
TGCGCCAGCAGCCTAAGACAGGGGCCCCAATTTACTCGCGTCACAGATACGCAGTATTTT
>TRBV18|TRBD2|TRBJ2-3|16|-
CASSPTGTIVTDTQYF
TGTGCCAGCTCACCGACCGGGACTATCGTGACAGATACGCAGTATTTT
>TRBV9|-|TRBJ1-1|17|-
CASSVDVGGGVDAEAFF
TGTGCCAGCAGCGTAGATGTTGGAGGGGGGGTCGACGCTGAAGCTTTCTTT
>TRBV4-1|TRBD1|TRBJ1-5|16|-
CASSQDAGGWRQPQHF
TGCGCCAGCAGCCAAGATGCAGGGGGATGGCGTCAGCCCCAGCATTTT
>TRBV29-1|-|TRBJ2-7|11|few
CSVAIGYEQYF
TGCAGCGTTGCGATAGGATACGAGCAGTACTTC
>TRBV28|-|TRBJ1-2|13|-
CASRDGSNYGYTF
TGTGCCAGCAGGGACGGCAGTAACTATGGCTACACCTTC
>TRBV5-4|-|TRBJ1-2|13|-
CASSFEGGHGYTF
TGTGCCAGCAGCTTCGAGGGGGGGCATGGCTACACCTTC
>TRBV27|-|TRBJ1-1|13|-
CASSLTGNTEAFF
TGTGCCAGCAGTTTAACAGGGAACACTGAAGCTTTCTTT
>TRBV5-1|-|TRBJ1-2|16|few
CASSPGVAHNNYGYTF
TGCGCCAGCAGCCCTGGAGTGGCCCACAACAACTATGGCTACACCTTC
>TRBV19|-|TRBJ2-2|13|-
CASIGLPAGELFF
TGTGCCAGTATCGGGCTTCCAGCCGGGGAGCTGTTTTTT
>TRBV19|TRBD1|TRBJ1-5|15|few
CASSLDRGQGQPQHF
TGTGCCAGTAGCCTTGACAGGGGGCAGGGTCAGCCCCAGCATTTT
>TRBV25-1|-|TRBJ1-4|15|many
CASSATGATNEKLFF
TGTGCCAGCAGTGCTACAGGAGCAACTAATGAAAAACTGTTTTTT
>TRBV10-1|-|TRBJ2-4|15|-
CASSSSEDLGNIQYF
TGCGCCAGCAGCTCCTCGGAGGACCTTGGGAACATTCAGTACTTC
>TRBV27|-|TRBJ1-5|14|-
CASSGGAVATPQHF
TGTGCCAGCAGTGGGGGGGCGGTGGCCACCCCCCAGCATTTT
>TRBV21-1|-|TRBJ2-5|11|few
CASSKRAGEYF
TGTGCCAGCAGCAAACGGGCAGGGGAGTACTTC